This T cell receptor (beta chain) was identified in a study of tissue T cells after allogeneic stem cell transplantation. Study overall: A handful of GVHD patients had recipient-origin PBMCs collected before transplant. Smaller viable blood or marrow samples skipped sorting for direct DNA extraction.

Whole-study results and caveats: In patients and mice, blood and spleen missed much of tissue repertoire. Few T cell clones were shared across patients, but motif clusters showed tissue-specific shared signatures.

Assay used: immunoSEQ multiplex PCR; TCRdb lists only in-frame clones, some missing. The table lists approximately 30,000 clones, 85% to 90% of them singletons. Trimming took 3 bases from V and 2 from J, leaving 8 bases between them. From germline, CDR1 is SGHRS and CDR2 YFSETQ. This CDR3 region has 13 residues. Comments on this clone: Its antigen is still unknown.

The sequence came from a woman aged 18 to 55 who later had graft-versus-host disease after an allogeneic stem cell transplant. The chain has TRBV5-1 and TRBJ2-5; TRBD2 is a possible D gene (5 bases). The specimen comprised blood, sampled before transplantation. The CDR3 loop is CASSSGKQETQYF. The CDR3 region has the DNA TGCGCCAGCAGCTCGGGGAAGCAAGAGACCCAGTACTTC.